This T cell receptor beta chain was recovered during a study of blood T cells in healthy people across ages (dated by TCRdb to 2013 to 2016). Background on the whole study: In model experiments, template switching captured roughly one uniquely barcoded TCR beta cDNA molecule for every two T cells. Two additional independent replicas of 1 million unique cDNA reads from the same blood draw were analyzed for two donors (one aged 18 to 30 and one aged 80 or older). To avoid experimental bias, donors of different ages were randomly spread across the sequencing lanes. To track age-related changes in TCR beta repertoire diversity, the study relied on deep sequencing normalized with unique cDNA molecular identifiers. Donors were grouped into four age groups: young (average roughly 16 years), middle-aged (about 40), aged (approximately 58) and long-lived (about 89). Overall study results and their limits: Estimates of total diversity based on one million sequenced T cells were considered lower bounds and underestimates. Because the CMV infection status of the donors was unknown, age-related changes in expanded clonotypes may potentially have been confounded. Because profiling used bulk unsorted PBMCs, naive and antigen-experienced compartments could not be compared conclusively. As age increased, observed TCR beta diversity per million T cells dropped in a roughly linear way, and a significant reduction was already evident by age about 40. There was a strong correlation between observed TCR beta diversity and the percentage of naive T cells measured by flow cytometry. The long-lived group showed more naive CD4+ T cells, fewer expanded clones and increased TCR diversity than the aged group, suggesting age selection.

Comments on this clonotype: This clone's antigen is unknown. Base qualities are not recorded, but no much larger clone differs from it by a single base.

Library preparation was by 5' RACE. The sample was run on an Illumina HiSeq 2500. A second PCR of about 6 to 12 cycles was run with a J-beta primer mix and a sample-barcoded 5' primer. A unique molecular identifier was introduced onto each TCR beta cDNA molecule by a template-switch 5' adaptor carrying 12 random nucleotides. Each sample yielded at least 3 million CDR3-containing paired-end reads. First-strand cDNA synthesis was performed from all RNA using the Mint cDNA synthesis kit, with priming by a TRBC-specific oligonucleotide. Following uracil-DNA glycosylase treatment, all cDNA underwent a first 18-cycle PCR with the universal primers M1SS and BC2_uni_R. Concerning the study's data processing: Each sample was normalized by randomly selecting 1 million high-quality reads, each carrying a distinct molecular identifier. Instead of being binned into consensus sequences, reads with shared molecular identifiers were discarded. MiTCR, run with a Q25 quality threshold and the strictest error-elimination algorithm, handled CDR3 identification, clonotype clustering and error correction. A nonparametric unseen species model with Euler transformation was used to estimate a lower bound on total TCR beta diversity. TCRdb reworked the public reads: Q25 trimming with fastp, MiXCR clone assembly, productive beta chains retained. Every entry covers one CDR3 protein and lists the most common genes and DNA from its rows. V and J calls and clone size were set by TCRdb, not the authors. This sample gives about 1,500,000 distinct CDR3 sequences in total; over 25% of them show up just once. Jointly, the top ten make up 7.7% of the sample.

CDR1 and CDR2 (SGHRS, YFSETQ) derive from the germline V gene. Germline trimming: 3 bases from V, 5 bases from J; junction bases outside gene matches: 8. The CDR3, cysteine through phenylalanine, is 15 amino acids long. Only CDR3 DNA is held: 45 bases, read in frame from base 1. The roughly 39 donors, aged about 6 to 100 years, were systemically healthy Caucasian individuals from Russia. Each donor gave roughly 9 milliliters of peripheral blood, drawn into EDTA-treated Vacutainer tubes. Ficoll-Paque density-gradient centrifugation was used to isolate PBMCs, with at least 6.5 million obtained per sample. Trizol reagent was used to extract total RNA from the PBMCs, yielding at least 6 micrograms per sample. Naive CD45RAhigh/CD27high T cell percentages were measured by flow cytometry on a PBMC aliquot from every donor.

This sequence uses TRBV5-1 and TRBJ2-3; 8 central bases correspond to TRBD2. The origin of this receptor is a woman aged 25 to 39 in good health. The sequenced material came from blood. The CDR3 protein: CASSSPGGSEDTQYF. The sequence in DNA is TGCGCCAGCAGCTCCCCGGGAGGGAGCGAAGATACGCAGTATTTT.